This TCR beta chain originates from a study of monozygotic twins with cystic fibrosis. Study summary: With approximately 14 PCR cycles, barcoded libraries came from around 3 micrograms of fragmented DNA.

With respect to this clone: The antigen is not known.

Sequencing used immunoSEQ multiplex PCR; TCRdb keeps in-frame clones, though not all of them. The data show around 10,000 clones, 99% seen once. V was pared by 2 bases and J by 4 bases, with 9 bases between. There are 13 residues in the CDR3. Germline V gene data show CDR1 as SGHNT and CDR2 as YYREEE (reference sequence). Findings and limits, study-wide: J usage was most co-twin-similar in 8 of 16 pairs, V in 13. Age, concordance and disease severity did not associate with shared CDR3 numbers. Nucleotide-identical clonotype sharing was significantly higher within monozygotic CF twin pairs than between unrelated CF individuals.

The material sequenced was blood. This receptor was obtained from a man between 18 and 29 years old with cystic fibrosis. The chain couples TRBV5-4 to TRBJ2-5; possibly TRBD2 for D (6 bases). CDR3 region: CASSFRGGETQYF. The CDR3 region has the DNA TGTGCCAGCAGCTTTAGGGGAGGAGAGACCCAGTACTTC.